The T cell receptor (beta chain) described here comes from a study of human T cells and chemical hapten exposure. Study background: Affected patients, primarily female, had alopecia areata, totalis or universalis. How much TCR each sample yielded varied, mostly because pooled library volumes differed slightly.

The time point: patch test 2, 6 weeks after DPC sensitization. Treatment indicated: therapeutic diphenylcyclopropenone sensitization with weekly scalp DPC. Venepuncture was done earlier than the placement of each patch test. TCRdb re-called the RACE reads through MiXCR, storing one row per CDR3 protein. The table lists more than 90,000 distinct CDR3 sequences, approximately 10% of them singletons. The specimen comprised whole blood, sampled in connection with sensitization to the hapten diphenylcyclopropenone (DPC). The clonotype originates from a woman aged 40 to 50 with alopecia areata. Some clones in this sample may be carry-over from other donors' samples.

The CDR3 nucleotides are TGTGCCAGCAGCCAAGACCTAGCTACCGGGACGAGGCGGAACACTGAAGCTTTCTTT. This codes for CASSQDLATGTRRNTEAFF. V usage is TRBV4-2 and J usage is TRBJ1-1; possibly TRBD1 for D (5 bases). V was shortened by 0 bases and J by 1 base, with 21 bases between the two germline ends. The CDR3 consists of 19 residues. CDR1 LGHNA and CDR2 YNFKEQ come from the germline V gene.